This T cell receptor (beta chain) derives from a study of blood T cell repertoires in COVID-19. Study summary: The study drew acute and convalescent COVID-19 samples from the United States, Italy and Spain. The analysed material was cDNA or gDNA that came from T cells, B-cell-depleted T cells, or PBMCs.

CDR3 length: 14 amino acids. After removal of 5 bases from V and 8 bases from J, the junction contained 7 bases not matched to a gene. Germline lookup yields CDR1 LNHDA and CDR2 SQIVND (reference sequence). The table lists this clone with a count of one. As originally analysed: Amplification of reference gene primers was used by the study to estimate nucleated cell counts. Clones were read by immunoSEQ multiplex PCR, and TCRdb kept only the in-frame ones, dropping some. The V and J calls and clone size come from that table; D and trimming were worked out from the DNA. The data show tens of thousands of clones, 60% to 85% seen once.

The sample taken for sequencing was peripheral blood. This rearrangement joins TRBV19 to TRBJ2-1; 9 positions agree with TRBD2. This TCR was sampled from a man in his 70s with acute or convalescent COVID-19. The CDR3 coding sequence is TGTGCCAGTAGTTCGGGACTAGCAAAGCATGAGCAGTTCTTC. Translation gives CASSSGLAKHEQFF.